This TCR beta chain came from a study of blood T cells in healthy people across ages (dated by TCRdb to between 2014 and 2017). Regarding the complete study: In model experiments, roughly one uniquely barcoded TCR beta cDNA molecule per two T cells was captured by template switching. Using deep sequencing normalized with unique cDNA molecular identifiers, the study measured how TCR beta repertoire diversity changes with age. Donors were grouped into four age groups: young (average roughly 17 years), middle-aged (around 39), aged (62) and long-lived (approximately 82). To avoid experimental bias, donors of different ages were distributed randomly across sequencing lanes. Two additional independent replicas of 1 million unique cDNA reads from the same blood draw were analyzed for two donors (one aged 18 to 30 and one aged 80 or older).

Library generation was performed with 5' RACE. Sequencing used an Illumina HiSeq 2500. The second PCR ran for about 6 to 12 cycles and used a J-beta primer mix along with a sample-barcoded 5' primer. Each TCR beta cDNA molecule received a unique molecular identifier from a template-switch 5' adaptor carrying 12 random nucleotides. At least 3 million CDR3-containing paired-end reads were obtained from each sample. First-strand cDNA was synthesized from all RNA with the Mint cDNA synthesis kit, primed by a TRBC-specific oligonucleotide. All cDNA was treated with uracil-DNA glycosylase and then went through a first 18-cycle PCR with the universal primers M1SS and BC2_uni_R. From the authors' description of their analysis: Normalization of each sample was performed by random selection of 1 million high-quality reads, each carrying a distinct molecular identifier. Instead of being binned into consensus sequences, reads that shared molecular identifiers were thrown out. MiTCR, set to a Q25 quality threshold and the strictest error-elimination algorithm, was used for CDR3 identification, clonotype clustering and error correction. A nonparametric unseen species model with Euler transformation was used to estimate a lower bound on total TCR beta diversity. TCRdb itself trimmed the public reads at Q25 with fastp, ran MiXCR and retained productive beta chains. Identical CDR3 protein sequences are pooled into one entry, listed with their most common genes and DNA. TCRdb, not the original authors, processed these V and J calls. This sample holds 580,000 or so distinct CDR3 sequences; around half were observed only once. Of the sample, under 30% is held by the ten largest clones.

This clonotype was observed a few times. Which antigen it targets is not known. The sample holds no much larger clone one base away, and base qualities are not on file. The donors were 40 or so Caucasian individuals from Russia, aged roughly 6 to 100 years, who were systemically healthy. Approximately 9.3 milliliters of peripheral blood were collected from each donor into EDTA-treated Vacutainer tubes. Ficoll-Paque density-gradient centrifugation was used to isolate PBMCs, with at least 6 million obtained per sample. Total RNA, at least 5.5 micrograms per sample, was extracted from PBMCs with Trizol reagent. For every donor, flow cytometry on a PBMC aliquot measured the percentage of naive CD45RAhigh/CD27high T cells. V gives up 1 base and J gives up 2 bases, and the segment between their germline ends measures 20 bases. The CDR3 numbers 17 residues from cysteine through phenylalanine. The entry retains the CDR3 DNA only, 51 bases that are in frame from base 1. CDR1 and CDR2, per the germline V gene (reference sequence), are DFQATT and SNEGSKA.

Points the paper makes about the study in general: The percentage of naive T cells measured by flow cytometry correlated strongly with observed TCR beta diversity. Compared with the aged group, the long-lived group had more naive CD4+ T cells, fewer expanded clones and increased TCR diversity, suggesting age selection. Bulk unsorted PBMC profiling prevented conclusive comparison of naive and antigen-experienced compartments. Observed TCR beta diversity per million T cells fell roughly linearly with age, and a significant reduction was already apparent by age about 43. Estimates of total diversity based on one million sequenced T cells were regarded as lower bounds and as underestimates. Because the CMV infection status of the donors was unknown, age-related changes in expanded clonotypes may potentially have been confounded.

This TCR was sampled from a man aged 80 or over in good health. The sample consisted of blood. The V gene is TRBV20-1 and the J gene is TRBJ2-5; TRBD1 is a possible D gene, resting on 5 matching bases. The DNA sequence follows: TGCAGTGCTAGAGGGTTCGGTGAGACGGCAGGGCAAGAGACCCAGTACTTC. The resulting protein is CSARGFGETAGQETQYF.